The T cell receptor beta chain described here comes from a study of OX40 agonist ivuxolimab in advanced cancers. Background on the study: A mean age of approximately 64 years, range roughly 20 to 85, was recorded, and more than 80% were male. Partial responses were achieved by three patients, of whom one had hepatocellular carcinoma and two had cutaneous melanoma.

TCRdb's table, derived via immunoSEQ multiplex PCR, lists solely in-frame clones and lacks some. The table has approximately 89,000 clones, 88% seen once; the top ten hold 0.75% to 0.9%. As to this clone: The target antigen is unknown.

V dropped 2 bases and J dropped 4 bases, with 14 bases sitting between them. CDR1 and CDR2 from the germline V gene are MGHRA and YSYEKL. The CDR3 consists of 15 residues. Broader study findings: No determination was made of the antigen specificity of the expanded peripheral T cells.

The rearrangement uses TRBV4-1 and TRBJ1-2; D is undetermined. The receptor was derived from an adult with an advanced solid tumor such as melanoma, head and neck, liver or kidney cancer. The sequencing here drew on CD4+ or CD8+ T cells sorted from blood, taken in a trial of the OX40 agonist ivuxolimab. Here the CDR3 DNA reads TGCGCCAGCAGCCAATTCGGTTCGCAGGTCTATGGCTACACCTTC. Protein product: CASSQFGSQVYGYTF.